What follows are 8 T cell receptor beta chains derived from one specimen sequenced in a study of OX40 agonist ivuxolimab in advanced cancers. Produced via immunoSEQ multiplex PCR; TCRdb's table is partial and in-frame only. The sample has tens of thousands of clones, just under 90% seen once. This specimen was CD4+ or CD8+ T cells sorted from blood, taken in a trial of the OX40 agonist ivuxolimab. All receptors derive from an adult with an advanced solid tumor such as melanoma, head and neck, liver or kidney cancer.

The rearrangement joins TRBV2 to TRBJ2-7, with TRBD1 matching over 8 bases. The CDR3 sequence is 18 residues long. V shed 5 bases and J 2 bases; nucleotides not matched to a gene: 17. Germline assignment: CDR1 SNHLY and CDR2 FYNNEI. This chain's CDR3 is CASSKQGAFKRATYEQYF. DNA for the CDR3: TGTGCCAGCAGTAAGCAGGGGGCGTTTAAGCGGGCGACCTACGAGCAGTACTTC.

This clone has a single count. The rearrangement links TRBV6-1 to TRBJ1-5; D unclear. The V gene's germline CDR1 is MNHNS and CDR2 SASEGT. The CDR3 covers 16 residues. Trimming shortened V by 2 bases and J by 2 bases, and 13 bases separated the two germline ends. CDR3 in amino acids: CASSERRPSGNQPQHF. Here the CDR3 DNA reads TGTGCCAGCAGTGAACGGAGGCCCTCGGGCAATCAGCCCCAGCATTTT.

The J gene is TRBJ2-7, the V gene TRBV13; 8 nucleotides align to TRBD2. Germline V lookup: CDR1 PRHDT, CDR2 FYEKMQ (reference sequence). This CDR3 spans 16 amino acids. V lost 4 bases, J lost 9 bases, and 17 bases stayed unmatched. CDR3 loop: CASSSLFGTSGPGQYF. As DNA, the CDR3 is TGTGCCAGCAGCTCCTTATTCGGGACTAGTGGTCCAGGGCAGTACTTC.

The CDR3 region is CASSGGFDRGKTNEKLFF. DNA of the CDR3: TGTGCCAGCAGTGGCGGGTTTGACAGGGGGAAGACTAATGAAAAACTGTTTTTT. The chain combines TRBV27 with TRBJ1-4, with TRBD1 matching over 9 bases. Germline V gene data show CDR1 as MNHEY and CDR2 as SMNVEV (reference sequence). The CDR3 sequence is 18 residues long. J was trimmed by 2 bases and V by 5 bases; bases with no gene match: 12.

This clone was seen a few times. The rearrangement links TRBV28 to TRBJ1-5, with 7 bases that match TRBD1. Germline assignment: CDR1 MDHEN and CDR2 SYDVKM. The CDR3 loop spans 15 amino acids. V gave up 5 bases and J gave up 1 base; unmatched junction bases: 5. The CDR3 loop reads CASSNRGTSNQPQHF. DNA for the CDR3: TGTGCCAGCAGTAACAGGGGTACGAGCAATCAGCCCCAGCATTTT.

The rearrangement links TRBV27 to TRBJ1-2; D may be TRBD1 (6 bases). This CDR3 region has 13 residues. Germline V gene lookup returns CDR1 MNHEY and CDR2 SMNVEV (reference sequence). Between the trimmed V and J ends, which lost 3 bases and 5 bases, there was a span of 10 bases. As DNA, the CDR3 is TGTGCCAGCAGTTTTTTACAGGGTTATGGCTACACCTTC. Encoded protein: CASSFLQGYGYTF.

This chain links TRBV7-2 with TRBJ1-3, with D unresolved. V was clipped by 2 bases and J by 4 bases, with 12 bases between them. Germline V CDR1 and CDR2: SGHTA, FQGNSA. The CDR3 is 15 residues long. The CDR3 here is CASSLNGLMGNTIYF. The CDR3 nucleotides are TGTGCCAGCAGCTTAAATGGGCTTATGGGAAACACCATATATTTT. The full variable domain, rest sourced from reference TRBV7-2 and TRBJ1-3, is GAGVSQSPSNKVTEKGKDVELRCDPISGHTALYWYRQSLGQGLEFLIYFQGNSAPDKSGLPSDRFSAERTGGSVSTLTIQRTQQEDSAVYLCASSLNGLMGNTIYFGEGSWLTVV.

The J gene is TRBJ1-2, the V gene TRBV27; unclear D gene. Germline V gene data show CDR1 as MNHEY and CDR2 as SMNVEV (reference sequence). This CDR3 contains 13 residues. V lost 3 bases, J lost 1 base, and 6 bases lay in between. The CDR3 DNA reads TGTGCCAGCAGTTTTATCAATAACTATGGCTACACCTTC. Protein: CASSFINNYGYTF.